These T cell receptor beta chains were read from a single sample in a study of PD-1 blockade in classical Hodgkin lymphoma. Sequencing was performed with immunoSEQ multiplex PCR; in TCRdb, only in-frame clones are kept and a portion is missing. The data show around 7,500 clones, about 86% seen once. The sample in question was peripheral blood mononuclear cells (PBMCs), obtained at baseline. The receptors were sampled from a human donor with classical Hodgkin lymphoma. CDR3s include the opening cysteine and the closing phenylalanine or tryptophan. D genes are given only for firm matches. A row's size may be missing; if present it is once, few, many or a size class.

d_call clone_size j_call v_call cdr3_nt cdr3_aa
TRBD1 NA TRBJ1-4 TRBV5-1 TGCGCCAGCAGTCGTTGGGGGGACAGAGCAACTAATGAAAAACTGTTTTTT CASSRWGDRATNEKLFF
TRBD1 NA TRBJ1-1 TRBV7-9 TGTGCCAGCAGCACTCGGACAGGGAAGGGGTTCACTGAAGCTTTCTTT CASSTRTGKGFTEAFF
TRBD1 NA TRBJ1-6 TRBV30 TGTGCCTGGAGTACTGGCAGGGGGGCGTCACCCCTCCACTTT CAWSTGRGASPLHF
NA NA TRBJ2-3 TRBV5-6 TGTGCCAGCAGCATCGGGGGCACAGATACGCAGTATTTT CASSIGGTDTQYF
NA NA TRBJ1-4 TRBV27 TGTGCCAGCAGCAGCGAGGGGGATGAAAAACTGTTTTTT CASSSEGDEKLFF
TRBD1 NA TRBJ2-7 TRBV10-2 TGCGCCACCAGGACAGGGGAATACGAGCAGTACTTC CATRTGEYEQYF
NA once TRBJ1-4 TRBV7-4 TGTGCCAGCAGCCCTCGGAGCCAGGGCCGACTGTTTTTT CASSPRSQGRLFF
NA NA TRBJ1-2 TRBV10-3 TGTGCCATCAGAACTCTTGTGTCAGAAAGTGGCTACACCTTC CAIRTLVSESGYTF
TRBD2 NA TRBJ2-5 TRBV5-4 TGTGCCAGCAGACCCGGGGGGAGCGGGAGGGAGGAGACCCAGTACTTC CASRPGGSGREETQYF
TRBD1 NA TRBJ2-7 TRBV6-5 TGTGCCAGCAGTTACGCAGGGACAGACACCTACGAGCAGTACTTC CASSYAGTDTYEQYF
TRBD2 NA TRBJ2-1 TRBV27 TGTGCCAGCACCATGTCCGGGACTAGAGTTTACAATGAGCAGTTCTTC CASTMSGTRVYNEQFF
TRBD2 NA TRBJ2-7 TRBV7-2 TGTGCCAGCAGCCTGACTAGCGGGAGGGAGAACGAGCAGTACTTC CASSLTSGRENEQYF
NA few TRBJ2-6 TRBV6-1 TGTGCCAGCAGTGATGGGGGGCCTGGGGCCAACGTCCTGACTTTC CASSDGGPGANVLTF
TRBD2 NA TRBJ2-2 TRBV9 TGTGCCAGCAGAGGAGGGACTAGCGGGAGCAACACCGGGGAGCTGTTTTTT CASRGGTSGSNTGELFF
NA NA TRBJ1-1 TRBV13 TGTGCCAGCAGCCGGGCTTGGGGGCGAAGTGAAGCTTTCTTT CASSRAWGRSEAFF
TRBD2 NA TRBJ2-5 TRBV19 TGTGCCAGTAGTATGGTAGCGGGATCCGGGGAGACCCAGTACTTC CASSMVAGSGETQYF
NA NA TRBJ2-1 TRBV4-2 TGTGCCAGCAGCCAAGATTCAGGGGTTAGCTCCTACAATGAGCAGTTCTTC CASSQDSGVSSYNEQFF
NA NA TRBJ2-2 TRBV4-1 TGCGCCAGCAGCCAACTAGAGAACACCGGGGAGCTGTTTTTT CASSQLENTGELFF
NA NA TRBJ1-2 TRBV19 TGTGCCAGTACATTTAACTATGGCTACACCTTC CASTFNYGYTF
TRBD2 NA TRBJ2-5 TRBV11-3 TGTGCCAGCAGCTTACGGGGGGGAGAGACCCAGTACTTC CASSLRGGETQYF
TRBD1 NA TRBJ1-5 TRBV30 TGTGCCTGCCAGGCGGGACAGGGCACTCAGCCCCAGCATTTT CACQAGQGTQPQHF
NA NA TRBJ2-1 TRBV7-2 TGTGCCAGCAGCTTAGCGGGGAACTACAATGAGCAGTTCTTC CASSLAGNYNEQFF
TRBD1 NA TRBJ1-2 TRBV11-2 TGTGCCAGCAGCCCCTGGACAGGGGAAGCCTATGGCTACACCTTC CASSPWTGEAYGYTF
NA once TRBJ2-1 TRBV9 TGTGCCAGCAGCGGTGGACTAGAGCAGTTCTTC CASSGGLEQFF
TRBD1 NA TRBJ1-2 TRBV4-3 TGCGCCAGCAGCCAAGGAGCGACAGGGACCAACTATGGCTACACCTTC CASSQGATGTNYGYTF
NA NA TRBJ1-5 TRBV7-8 TGTGCCAGCAGCCCCGGGTCGGGGCAGCCCCAGCATTTT CASSPGSGQPQHF
TRBD1 NA TRBJ2-5 TRBV29-1 TGCAGCGTCGCGGAGACAGGGGGCAAGACCCAGTACTTC CSVAETGGKTQYF
TRBD2 once TRBJ2-5 TRBV4-3 TGCGCCAGCAGCCAAGACCCCTTTCTAGCGGCGGACGGGGAGACCCAGTACTTC CASSQDPFLAADGETQYF
NA NA TRBJ1-1 TRBV5-3 TGTGCCAGAAGCTTGGGTGGGAGAGCTTTCTTT CARSLGGRAFF
NA NA TRBJ1-2 TRBV27 TGTGCCAGCAGTTTATCGATGGACCAAAGGTCTGGCTACACCTTC CASSLSMDQRSGYTF
NA NA TRBJ2-1 TRBV5-1 TGCACCAGCAGCCCTAAACAGGGATCGGGCAGATACAATGAGCAGTTCTTC CTSSPKQGSGRYNEQFF
TRBD2 NA TRBJ2-3 TRBV2 TGTGCCAGCAGTGAGGCTAGCGGGACAAACACAGATACGCAGTATTTT CASSEASGTNTDTQYF
NA NA TRBJ2-2 TRBV4-3 TGCGCCAGCAGCCAAGATGAATGGGGCACCGGGGAGCTGTTTTTT CASSQDEWGTGELFF
NA NA TRBJ1-2 TRBV18 TGTGCCAGCTCACCAGAGGACGACGGGGGTAACTATGGCTACACCTTC CASSPEDDGGNYGYTF
NA NA TRBJ2-2 TRBV5-4 TGTGCCAGCAGCTTGGAGGGGAGGGGGGAGCTGTTTTTT CASSLEGRGELFF
TRBD1 NA TRBJ1-2 TRBV7-2 TGTGCCAGCAGCTTAACAAGGGGGCGGGCGTATGGCTACACCTTC CASSLTRGRAYGYTF
TRBD1 NA TRBJ1-1 TRBV6-1 TGTGCCAGCAGGGGACAGCCGAACACTGAAGCTTTCTTT CASRGQPNTEAFF
NA NA TRBJ1-2 TRBV7-3 TGTGCCAGCAGCTTAGGTGACTATGGCTACACCTTC CASSLGDYGYTF
TRBD2 NA TRBJ2-1 TRBV7-9 TGTGCCAGCAGCTCGGGGACTAGCGGGAGGGGCTTCTTC CASSSGTSGRGFF
TRBD1 NA TRBJ2-1 TRBV9 TGTGCCAGCAGCCTTGGACAGGGGCCCTACAATGAGCAGTTCTTC CASSLGQGPYNEQFF
NA once TRBJ1-4 TRBV4-2 TGTGCCAGCAGCCAAGAAAGGGGGATTGGTAATGAAAAACTGTTTTTT CASSQERGIGNEKLFF
TRBD2 NA TRBJ2-3 TRBV7-2 TGTGCCAGCAGCTTAGGACTAGCCATCACAGATACGCAGTATTTT CASSLGLAITDTQYF
TRBD1 NA TRBJ1-1 TRBV18 TGTGCCAGCTCAGAGGGGGCGGTGAACACTGAAGCTTTCTTT CASSEGAVNTEAFF
NA NA TRBJ1-3 TRBV11-1 TGTGCCACCCGAGGGGGGCGAACTGGAAACACCATATATTTT CATRGGRTGNTIYF
NA NA TRBJ2-7 TRBV18 TGTGCCAGCTCACCAGAGGGAGGAGGATTAAACGAGCAGTACTTC CASSPEGGGLNEQYF
NA NA TRBJ1-2 TRBV28 TGTGCCAGCAGTTTATCGGGGTATGGCTACACCTTC CASSLSGYGYTF
NA once TRBJ2-1 TRBV5-1 TGCGCCAGCAGCTTGGGGGTCCTGAGCTCCTACAATGAGCAGTTCTTC CASSLGVLSSYNEQFF
NA few TRBJ2-1 TRBV7-9 TGTGCCAGCAGGAAAGAGGGGGAAGAGCAGTTCTTC CASRKEGEEQFF
NA NA TRBJ1-6 TRBV19 TGTGCCAGTAGTATAGTTGGGATTGATTCACCCCTCCACTTT CASSIVGIDSPLHF
TRBD1 NA TRBJ1-2 TRBV6-1 TGTGCCAGCAGAGGGGACAGTTCTAACTATGGCTACACCTTC CASRGDSSNYGYTF
TRBD1 NA TRBJ1-2 TRBV5-6 TGTGCCAGCAGCTACGGGACAGGGGATGGCTACACCTTC CASSYGTGDGYTF
NA few TRBJ2-7 TRBV4-3 TGCGCCAGCAGCCAAGGCCCGAGCCCTCACTACGAGCAGTACTTC CASSQGPSPHYEQYF
TRBD1 NA TRBJ1-5 TRBV28 TGTGCCAGCAGTTCCGCAGGGGGAGGTCAGCCCCAGCATTTT CASSSAGGGQPQHF
NA NA TRBJ2-1 TRBV9 TGTGCCAGCAGCGTCCGGGGGGCTGGAGGAAAGGACAATGAGCAGTTCTTC CASSVRGAGGKDNEQFF
NA NA TRBJ1-1 TRBV29-1 TGCAGCGTTGTAGGCTCGAACACTGAAGCTTTCTTT CSVVGSNTEAFF
NA NA TRBJ2-3 TRBV5-8 TGTGCCAGCAGCCATCAGCCTTGGGATACGCAGTATTTT CASSHQPWDTQYF
NA NA TRBJ1-1 TRBV4-3 TGCGCCAGCAGCCAAGATGGATGGGGGAACACTGAAGCTTTCTTT CASSQDGWGNTEAFF